The 3 T cell receptor beta chains below were found in one sample sequenced in a study of cytomegalovirus exposure and HLA in healthy donors. The PCR ran on 60 Vbeta and 13 Jbeta primers. Here immunoSEQ multiplex PCR was the method, and the copy in TCRdb shows in-frame clones only, minus some. The sample holds 150,000 or so clones, approximately 78% seen once. The specimen was PBMCs. Receptor source: a man younger than 35 in good health and CMV-seropositive.

J is TRBJ2-5 and V is TRBV5-1, with 11 bases identical to TRBD2. J lost 1 base, V lost 1 base, and 9 bases had no gene match. This CDR3 comprises 18 residues. Per germline, CDR1 SGHRS and CDR2 YFSETQ. The CDR3 is CASSLSGTSGSSQETQYF. The DNA of the CDR3 is TGCGCCAGCAGCTTGAGTGGAACTAGCGGGAGTAGCCAAGAGACCCAGTACTTC.

This clone has more than one count but fewer than ten. V gene TRBV7-2 combines with J gene TRBJ2-1; TRBD2 matches 10 bases. Germline V lookup: CDR1 SGHTA, CDR2 FQGNSA. The CDR3 contains 15 residues. Trimming at V came to 2 bases and at J to 9 bases, leaving 7 bases not matched to a gene. This CDR3 is CASSLFLAGAGEQFF. The CDR3 nucleotides read TGTGCCAGCAGCTTATTTCTAGCGGGAGCGGGTGAGCAGTTCTTC.

The chain employs TRBV4-1 and TRBJ2-7; 9 positions match TRBD1. Germline V gives CDR1 MGHRA, CDR2 YSYEKL. V gave up 4 bases and J gave up 5 bases; unmatched junction bases: 6. The CDR3 has 14 amino acids. The CDR3: CASSPPGQGNEQYF. The CDR3 DNA reads as TGCGCCAGCAGCCCACCGGGACAGGGCAACGAGCAGTACTTC.